Presented here are 9 T cell receptor beta chains from one specimen sequenced in a study of blood T cell repertoires in COVID-19. Clones were sequenced by immunoSEQ multiplex PCR, and TCRdb holds only the in-frame ones, with some missing. The sample includes 440,000 or so clones, approximately 90% of them seen just once. The sequenced material came from peripheral blood. The receptors shown here come from a woman aged 35 to 49 with COVID-19, enrolled during active disease.

The chain combines TRBV7-9 with TRBJ2-5; weak D call: TRBD1 (5 bases). The germline V gene has CDR1 SEHNR and CDR2 FQNEAQ (reference sequence). Trimming left V 6 bases short and J 5 bases short, with 19 bases between. The CDR3 is 15 amino acids. The CDR3 bases are TGTGCCAGCAGTTACCCCCAGGGCGACATGGAGACCCAGTACTTC. Amino acids: CASSYPQGDMETQYF.

V and J are TRBV28 and TRBJ1-4; the D is unclear. The CDR3 runs to 12 residues. Germline V gene data show CDR1 as MDHEN and CDR2 as SYDVKM. Trimming cost V 4 bases and J 8 bases, with 8 bases left between them. The DNA of the CDR3 is TGTGCCAGCAGTTCCCACGGGGAAAAACTGTTTTTT. Its protein product is CASSSHGEKLFF.

The V and J genes are TRBV28 and TRBJ2-2; TRBD2 matches 9 bases. Per germline, CDR1 MDHEN and CDR2 SYDVKM. The CDR3 consists of 15 residues. Losses at the gene ends were 6 bases for V and 3 bases for J; bases not matched to a gene: 5. The DNA for the CDR3 is TGTGCCAGCAGCCGAGCGGGGGGCGACACCGGGGAGCTGTTTTTT. This gives the protein CASSRAGGDTGELFF.

The chain links TRBV7-3 to TRBJ2-1, with 7 bases lining up with TRBD2. The length of the CDR3 is 15 residues. The J segment lost 2 bases and the V segment lost 2 bases, leaving 3 bases of the junction unmatched. CDR1 and CDR2 from the germline V gene are SGHTA and FQGTGA. This CDR3 reads CASSLSGGAYNEQFF. DNA for the CDR3: TGTGCCAGCAGCTTATCGGGGGGAGCCTACAATGAGCAGTTCTTC.

This rearrangement joins TRBV6-6 to TRBJ1-4; TRBD1 agrees at 7 bases. The CDR3 totals 14 residues. CDR1 MNHNY and CDR2 SVGAGI come from the germline V gene (reference sequence). V gave up 6 bases and J gave up 3 bases; unmatched junction bases: 4. The CDR3 region is CASSLRGANEKLFF. In nucleotides, the CDR3 is TGTGCCAGCAGCCTCAGGGGGGCTAATGAAAAACTGTTTTTT.

The rearrangement uses TRBV29-1 and TRBJ2-5; TRBD1 is a possible D gene (6 bases). This CDR3 comprises 12 residues. The ends were cut back, 6 bases at V and 2 bases at J, with 10 bases in the middle. Germline V lookup: CDR1 SQVTM, CDR2 ANQGSEA. The DNA of the CDR3 is TGCAGCGTCGGACAGCTGCAAGAGACCCAGTACTTC. As protein: CSVGQLQETQYF.

The chain uses TRBV6-5 and TRBJ1-6; 9 bases are a match to TRBD1. The J segment lost 11 bases and the V segment lost 2 bases, leaving 4 bases of the junction unmatched. This CDR3 contains 14 residues. The germline V gene has CDR1 MNHEY and CDR2 SVGAGI. The CDR3 DNA reads TGTGCCAGCAGTTACGGGACAGGGAGGCCACCCCTCCACTTT. Translation: CASSYGTGRPPLHF.

The chain couples TRBV5-5 to TRBJ1-5, with D possibly being TRBD1 (5 bases). Germline assignment: CDR1 SGHKS and CDR2 YYEKEE (reference sequence). V shed 2 bases and J shed 8 bases, with 11 bases lying between them. The CDR3 totals 13 residues. This CDR3 is CASSLYSTEPQHF. CDR3 bases: TGTGCCAGCAGCTTATATTCGACAGAGCCCCAGCATTTT.

The chain combines TRBV7-3 with TRBJ1-2; 9 bases fit TRBD1. The junction had 11 bases not matched to a gene; V was cut back by 5 bases and J by 4 bases. The CDR3 sequence is 16 residues long. CDR1 is SGHTA, CDR2 FQGTGA, per germline. The CDR3 sequence is CASSASTGGNVYGYTF. CDR3 DNA sequence: TGTGCCAGCAGCGCCTCGACAGGGGGAAACGTCTATGGCTACACCTTC.